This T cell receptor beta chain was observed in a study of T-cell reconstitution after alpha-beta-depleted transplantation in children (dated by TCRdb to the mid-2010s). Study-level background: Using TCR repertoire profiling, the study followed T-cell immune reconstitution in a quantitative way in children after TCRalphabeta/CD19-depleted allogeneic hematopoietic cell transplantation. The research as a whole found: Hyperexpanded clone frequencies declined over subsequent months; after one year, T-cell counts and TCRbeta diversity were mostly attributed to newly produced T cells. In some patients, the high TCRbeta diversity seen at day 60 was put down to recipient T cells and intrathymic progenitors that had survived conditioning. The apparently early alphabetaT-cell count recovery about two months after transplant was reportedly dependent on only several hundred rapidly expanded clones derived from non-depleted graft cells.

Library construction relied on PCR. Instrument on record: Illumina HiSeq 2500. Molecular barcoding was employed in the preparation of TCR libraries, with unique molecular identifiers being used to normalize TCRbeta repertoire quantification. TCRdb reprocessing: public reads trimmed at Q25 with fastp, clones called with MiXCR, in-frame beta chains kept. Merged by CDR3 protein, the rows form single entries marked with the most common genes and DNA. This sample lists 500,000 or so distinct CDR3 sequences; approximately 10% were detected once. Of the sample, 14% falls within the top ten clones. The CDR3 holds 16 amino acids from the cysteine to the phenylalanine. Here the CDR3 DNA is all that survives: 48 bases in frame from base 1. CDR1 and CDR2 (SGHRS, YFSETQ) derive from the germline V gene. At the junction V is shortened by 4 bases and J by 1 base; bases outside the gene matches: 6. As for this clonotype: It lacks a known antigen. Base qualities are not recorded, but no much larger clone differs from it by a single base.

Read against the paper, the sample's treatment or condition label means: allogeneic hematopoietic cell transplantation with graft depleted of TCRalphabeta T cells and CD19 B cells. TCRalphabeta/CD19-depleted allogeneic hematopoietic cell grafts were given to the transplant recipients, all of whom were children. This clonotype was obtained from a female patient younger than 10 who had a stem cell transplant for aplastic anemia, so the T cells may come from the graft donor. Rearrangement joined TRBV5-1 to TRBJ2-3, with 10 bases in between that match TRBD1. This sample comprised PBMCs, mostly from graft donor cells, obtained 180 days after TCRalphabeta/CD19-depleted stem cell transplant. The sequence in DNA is TGCGCCAGCAGCCAGGGGGGGACAGGGGGCACAGATACGCAGTATTTT. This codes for CASSQGGTGGTDTQYF.